The 16 T cell receptor beta chains in this list originate from one sample, sequenced in a study of T cells after yellow fever vaccination. TCRdb re-called the 5' RACE reads through MiXCR, storing one row per CDR3 protein. The sample has about 220,000 distinct CDR3 sequences, roughly 3% seen once; the top ten hold roughly 3%. Specimen: CD4+ T cells sorted from PBMCs, collected 10 days after the yellow fever booster vaccination. The receptor source for this set is a man aged 18 to 29 who received the YFV17D yellow fever vaccine.

This chain links TRBV20-1 with TRBJ2-7; D perhaps matches TRBD2 (7 bases). Germline loops: CDR1 DFQATT, CDR2 SNEGSKA (reference sequence). The length of the CDR3 is 14 residues. V was trimmed by 6 bases and J by 0 bases, leaving 15 bases between them. As DNA, the CDR3 is TGCAGTGCGCCCAGGGCGGGGGCCTCCTACGAGCAGTACTTC. This sequence encodes CSAPRAGASYEQYF.

The rearrangement uses TRBV13 and TRBJ2-3; D gene uncertain. The germline CDR1 and CDR2 sequences are PRHDT and FYEKMQ (reference sequence). This CDR3 spans 12 amino acids. Trimming removed 6 bases from V and 5 bases from J, with 9 bases in between. The CDR3 DNA reads TGTGCCAGCAGTATAATGGGAGATACGCAGTATTTT. This codes for CASSIMGDTQYF.

Ten or more counts support this clonotype. The chain combines TRBV2 with TRBJ1-1, with D maybe TRBD1 (5 bases). CDR3 length equals 13 residues. Germline assignment: CDR1 SNHLY and CDR2 FYNNEI. DNA of the CDR3: TGTGCAACTTCCAGGGATACGAACACTGAAGCTTTCTTT. Residues: CATSRDTNTEAFF. Using reference TRBV2 and TRBJ1-1 for the parts outside the CDR3, the full variable domain is EPEVTQTPSHQVTQMGQEVILRCVPISNHLYFYWYRQILGQKVEFLVSFYNNEISEKSEIFDDQFSVERPDGSNFTLKIRSTKLEDSAMYFCATSRDTNTEAFFGQGTRLTVV.

The table lists this clonotype with a few counts. V usage is TRBV7-2 and J usage is TRBJ1-2; 9 positions match TRBD1. J lost 8 bases, V lost 6 bases, and 4 bases had no gene match. CDR3 size: 12 residues. Germline loops: CDR1 SGHTA, CDR2 FQGNSA. For the CDR3, the DNA is TGTGCCAGCAGAACAGGGGGCGACGGCTACACCTTC. Its translation: CASRTGGDGYTF.

This clonotype was counted a few times. The chain recombines TRBV19 with TRBJ2-5, with 8 positions matching TRBD1. CDR1 is LNHDA and CDR2 is SQIVND in the germline V gene (reference sequence). The CDR3 consists of 15 residues. V gave up 5 bases and J gave up 5 bases; unmatched junction bases: 10. This chain's CDR3 is CASSLGQGGMETQYF. CDR3 coding DNA: TGTGCCAGTAGTCTCGGACAGGGCGGGATGGAGACCCAGTACTTC.

V gene TRBV4-2 combines with J gene TRBJ2-2, with D possibly TRBD2 on 5 matching bases. V shed 1 base and J shed 7 bases, with 10 bases lying between them. The length of the CDR3 is 14 residues. In germline, CDR1 is LGHNA, CDR2 YNFKEQ. DNA of the CDR3: TGTGCCAGCAGCCAAGGCGACTATATCGGGGAGCTGTTTTTT. It specifies CASSQGDYIGELFF.

In its sample, this clonotype was seen a few times. The genes are TRBV5-1 and TRBJ1-1; D perhaps matches TRBD1 (6 bases). The germline gives CDR1 SGHRS, CDR2 YFSETQ. V was clipped by 4 bases and J by 3 bases, with 19 bases between them. The CDR3 covers 16 residues. CDR3 in DNA: TGCGCCAGCAGCCCCGGGGCGGGGGCTGTCGACACTGAAGCTTTCTTT. Amino acids: CASSPGAGAVDTEAFF.

This clonotype occurred a few times. The chain recombines TRBV28 with TRBJ1-5, with a possible D match to TRBD1 (5 bases). V was clipped by 3 bases and J by 7 bases, with 16 bases between them. CDR3 length equals 15 residues. Germline V gives CDR1 MDHEN, CDR2 SYDVKM. DNA for the CDR3: TGTGCCAGCAGTTTTGTCCGAGGGGATAGACAGCCCCAGCATTTT. Translating it yields CASSFVRGDRQPQHF.

This clonotype was picked up a small number of times. The chain has TRBV4-2 and TRBJ2-5, with 9 bases lining up with TRBD1. The CDR3 length is 16 residues. Germline CDR1 and CDR2: LGHNA and YNFKEQ. J was trimmed by 0 bases and V by 1 base; bases with no gene match: 3. CDR3 sequence (DNA): TGTGCCAGCAGCCAAGGGACAGGGGTGTACCAAGAGACCCAGTACTTC. The encoded protein is CASSQGTGVYQETQYF.

This clonotype was seen ten or more times. CDR3 DNA: TGTGCCAGCAGCTTTCGAACCGGGACAGGGGCTGATGGCTACACCTTC. This translates into CASSFRTGTGADGYTF. This chain connects TRBV5-6 to TRBJ1-2; 10 positions agree with TRBD1. Trimming removed 2 bases from V and 6 bases from J; junction bases left unmatched: 10. Germline lookup yields CDR1 SGHDT and CDR2 YYEEEE. This CDR3 is 16 amino acids long.

This clonotype was seen only a few times. The chain joins TRBV20-1 to TRBJ1-1, with a tentative D call TRBD1 (6 bases). CDR1 and CDR2 from the germline V gene are DFQATT and SNEGSKA (reference sequence). This CDR3 spans 14 amino acids. V lost 4 bases to trimming and J lost 3 bases, with 15 bases between them. CDR3 loop: CSANSGGLDTEAFF. The CDR3 DNA reads TGCAGTGCTAACAGTGGGGGCTTGGACACTGAAGCTTTCTTT.

This clonotype was seen ten or more times. V usage is TRBV28 and J usage is TRBJ2-7; no reliable D call. The CDR3 is made up of 12 amino acids. The V end was cut by 6 bases, the J end by 6 bases, with 12 bases between. Germline V lookup: CDR1 MDHEN, CDR2 SYDVKM. For the CDR3, the DNA is TGTGCCAGCAGAGCCTCGCGTCGCGAGCAGTACTTC. Its protein product is CASRASRREQYF.

This clonotype was detected only a few times. CDR3 region: CASSPFVASTDTQYF. For the CDR3, the DNA is TGTGCCAGCAGCCCATTTGTCGCTAGCACAGATACGCAGTATTTT. The chain links TRBV14 to TRBJ2-3; D remains ambiguous. V dropped 4 bases and J dropped 0 bases, with 11 bases sitting between them. Per germline, CDR1 SGHDN and CDR2 FVKESK. The CDR3 spans 15 residues.

This chain joins TRBV20-1 and TRBJ2-2; 10 nucleotides line up with TRBD2. Unmatched junction bases numbered 10, after V lost 5 bases and J lost 1 base. The CDR3 runs to 17 residues. The germline V gene has CDR1 DFQATT and CDR2 SNEGSKA (reference sequence). In DNA, the CDR3 is TGCAGTGCTCCTCGCCTAGCGGGGGCCCGGAACACCGGGGAGCTGTTTTTT. Encoded protein: CSAPRLAGARNTGELFF.

V usage is TRBV19 and J usage is TRBJ1-5, with D unclear. The germline V gene has CDR1 LNHDA and CDR2 SQIVND (reference sequence). This CDR3 spans 12 amino acids. Deletions cut 4 bases from V and 9 bases from J, with 10 bases between. The CDR3 here is CASSTWEGPQHF. CDR3 nucleotides: TGTGCCAGTAGTACCTGGGAGGGGCCCCAGCATTTT.

This chain connects TRBV20-1 to TRBJ1-6; no reliable D call. Germline CDR1 reads DFQATT; CDR2 reads SNEGSKA (reference sequence). V was cut by 1 base and J by 8 bases, with 12 bases left in between. CDR3 length: 14 residues. DNA for the CDR3: TGCAGTGCTAGAGTACCCCGTGGAGATTCACCCCTCCACTTT. Protein: CSARVPRGDSPLHF.